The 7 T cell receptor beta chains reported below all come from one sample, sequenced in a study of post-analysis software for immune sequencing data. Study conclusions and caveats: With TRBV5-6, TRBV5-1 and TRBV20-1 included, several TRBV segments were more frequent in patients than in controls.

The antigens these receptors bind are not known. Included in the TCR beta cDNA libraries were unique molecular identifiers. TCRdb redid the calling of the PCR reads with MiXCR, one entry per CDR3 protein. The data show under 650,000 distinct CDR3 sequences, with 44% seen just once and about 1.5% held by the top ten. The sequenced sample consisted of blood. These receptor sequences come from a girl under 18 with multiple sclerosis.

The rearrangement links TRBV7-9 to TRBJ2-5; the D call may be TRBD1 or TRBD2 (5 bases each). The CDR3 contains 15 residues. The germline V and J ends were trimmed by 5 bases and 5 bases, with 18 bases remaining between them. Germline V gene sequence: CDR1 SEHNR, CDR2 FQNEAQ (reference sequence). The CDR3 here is CASSDTGTPGETQYF. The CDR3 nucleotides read TGTGCCAGCAGCGATACCGGGACCCCAGGGGAGACCCAGTACTTC.

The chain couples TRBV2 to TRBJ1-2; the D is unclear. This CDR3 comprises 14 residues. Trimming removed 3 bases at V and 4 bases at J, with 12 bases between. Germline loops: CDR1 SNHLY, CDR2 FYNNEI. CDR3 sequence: CASSDKGGSYGYTF. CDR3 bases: TGTGCCAGCAGTGATAAGGGAGGTAGCTATGGCTACACCTTC.

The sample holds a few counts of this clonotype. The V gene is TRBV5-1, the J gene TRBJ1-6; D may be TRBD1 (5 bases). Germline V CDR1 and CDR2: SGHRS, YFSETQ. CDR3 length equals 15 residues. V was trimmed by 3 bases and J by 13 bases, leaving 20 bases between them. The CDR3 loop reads CASSSGSREVSPLHF. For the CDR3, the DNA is TGCGCCAGCAGCTCCGGGTCCAGGGAGGTGTCTCCCCTCCACTTT.

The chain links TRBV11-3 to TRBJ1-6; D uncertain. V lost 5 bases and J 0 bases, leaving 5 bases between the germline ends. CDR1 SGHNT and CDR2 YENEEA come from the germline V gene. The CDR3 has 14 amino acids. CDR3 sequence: CASSQPSYNSPLHF. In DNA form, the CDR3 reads TGTGCCAGCAGCCAACCCTCCTATAATTCACCCCTCCACTTT.

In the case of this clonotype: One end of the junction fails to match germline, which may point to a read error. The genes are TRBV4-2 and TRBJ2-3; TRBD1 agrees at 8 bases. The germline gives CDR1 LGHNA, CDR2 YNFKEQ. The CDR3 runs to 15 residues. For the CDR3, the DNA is TGTGCCAGCAGCCCCGGACAGGGAAGCACAGATACGCGGTATTTT. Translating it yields CASSPGQGSTDTRYF.

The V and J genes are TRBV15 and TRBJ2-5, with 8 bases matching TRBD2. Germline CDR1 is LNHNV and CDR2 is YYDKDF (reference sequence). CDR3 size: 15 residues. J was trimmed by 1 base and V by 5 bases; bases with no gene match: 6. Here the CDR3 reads CATSLEAGAQETQYF. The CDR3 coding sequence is TGTGCCACCAGCCTTGAAGCGGGAGCCCAAGAGACCCAGTACTTC.

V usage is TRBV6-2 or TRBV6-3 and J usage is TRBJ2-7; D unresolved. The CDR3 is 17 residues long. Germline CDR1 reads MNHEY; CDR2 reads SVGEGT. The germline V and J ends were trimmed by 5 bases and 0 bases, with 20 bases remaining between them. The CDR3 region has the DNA TGTGCCAGCAGTCCCCCCCTCTTGGCGTCGAGCTCCTACGAGCAGTACTTC. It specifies CASSPPLLASSSYEQYF.